This TCR beta chain was recorded in a study of T cells in tuberculosis. Here immunoSEQ multiplex PCR was the method, and the copy in TCRdb shows in-frame clones only, minus some. The repertoire holds roughly 34,000 clones, with nearly 97% as singletons. The germline gives CDR1 MNHEY, CDR2 SMNVEV (reference sequence). Trimming removed 5 bases from V and 7 bases from J; junction bases left unmatched: 12. This CDR3 is 15 amino acids long. The genes are TRBV27 and TRBJ2-5; TRBD1 matches at 8 bases. The sequence came from a donor aged 10 to 29 with latent tuberculosis or without tuberculosis infection. Sequencing was performed on PBMCs. The CDR3 here is CASSPSPTGVGTQYF. The CDR3 DNA sequence: TGTGCCAGCAGTCCCTCCCCGACAGGGGTAGGGACCCAGTACTTC.